A single T cell receptor beta chain is shown here with its context. Antigen unknown. The sample originates from a study of Ad26.COV2.S vaccination and SARS-CoV-2 variants. Turning to the study itself: Once, or twice with 56 days between doses, Ad26.COV2.S was given intramuscularly.

The germline gives CDR1 KGHSH, CDR2 LQKENI. The CDR3 is 14 amino acids. Unmatched junction bases numbered 3, after V lost 3 bases and J lost 4 bases. Findings and caveats of the study: Substantial breadth was reportedly displayed by spike-specific CD8+ and CD4+ T cell responses after vaccination.

Sample treatment: some 20 received Ad26.COV2.S at low or high dose, single or two shots; a few received placebo; per-sample allocation not given. Sampling took place 63 days after the first vaccine or placebo injection. A Boston donor was an adult aged 18-55 years. Wuhan-strain SARS-CoV-2 spike was expressed by the Ad26 vector that made up the vaccine. This table comes from immunoSEQ multiplex PCR, and its TCRdb copy is limited to in-frame clones, with some not included. The repertoire includes fewer than 800,000 clones, more than 70% of them detected once, and approximately 1.5% sits in the top ten.

The rearrangement joins TRBV18 to TRBJ2-1, with TRBD2 matching over 7 bases. Sequences were derived from peripheral blood, sampled in a trial of Ad26.COV2.S vaccine versus placebo. This receptor was obtained from a person aged 18-65 years who received the Ad26.COV2.S COVID-19 vaccine or a placebo. CDR3 bases: TGTGCCAGCTCACCCTTGGGGGGGTACAATGAGCAGTTCTTC. Protein: CASSPLGGYNEQFF.